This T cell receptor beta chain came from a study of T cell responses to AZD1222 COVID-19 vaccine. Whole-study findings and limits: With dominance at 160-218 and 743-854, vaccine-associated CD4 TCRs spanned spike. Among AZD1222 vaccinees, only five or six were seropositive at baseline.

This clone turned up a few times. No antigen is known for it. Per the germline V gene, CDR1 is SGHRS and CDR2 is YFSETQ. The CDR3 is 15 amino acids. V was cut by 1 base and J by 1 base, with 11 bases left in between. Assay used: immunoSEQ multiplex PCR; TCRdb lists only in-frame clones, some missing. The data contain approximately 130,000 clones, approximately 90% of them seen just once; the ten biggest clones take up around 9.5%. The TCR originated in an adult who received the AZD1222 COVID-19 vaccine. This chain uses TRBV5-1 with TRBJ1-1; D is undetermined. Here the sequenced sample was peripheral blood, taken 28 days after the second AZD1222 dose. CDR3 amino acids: CASSLRVGTNTEAFF. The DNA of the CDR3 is TGCGCCAGCAGCTTGCGTGTGGGTACGAACACTGAAGCTTTCTTT.